One sample yielded the 12 T cell receptor beta chains listed below, sequenced in a study of cytomegalovirus exposure and HLA in healthy donors. In the PCR, 60 Vbeta and 13 Jbeta primers were used. Repertoires were generated with immunoSEQ multiplex PCR, while TCRdb's copy carries only in-frame clones and drops some. In all, the sample yields around 44,000 clones. Source material: PBMCs. Every receptor here comes from a male donor in good health and CMV-seropositive.

The chain recombines TRBV4-2 with TRBJ2-1; D possibly corresponds to TRBD2 (6 bases). CDR1 LGHNA and CDR2 YNFKEQ come from the germline V gene. The CDR3 extends over 13 amino acids. Trimming shortened V by 4 bases and J by 9 bases, and 13 bases separated the two germline ends. The CDR3 region is CASSRGESSEQFF. The CDR3 region has the DNA TGTGCCAGCAGCCGGGGGGAGTCTAGTGAGCAGTTCTTC.

The chain links TRBV6-5 to TRBJ2-7; the D is unclear. The CDR3 totals 13 residues. Germline V gene lookup returns CDR1 MNHEY and CDR2 SVGAGI. The V end was cut by 11 bases, the J end by 3 bases, with 17 bases between. CDR3 in DNA: TGTGCCGGATTATACGACAAACTCTACGAGCAGTACTTC. Amino acids: CAGLYDKLYEQYF.

The chain joins TRBV10-1 to TRBJ1-5, with D unresolved. V lost 2 bases and J 7 bases, leaving 18 bases between the germline ends. The CDR3 is 16 residues long. The germline V gene encodes CDR1 WNHNN and CDR2 SYGVQD (reference sequence). The CDR3 sequence: CASSESFRSLLQPQHF. The CDR3 DNA is TGCGCCAGCAGTGAGAGTTTCAGAAGTCTGCTCCAGCCCCAGCATTTT.

The chain is built from TRBV30 and TRBJ1-2, with TRBD1 matching over 7 bases. The CDR3 spans 19 residues. The germline gives CDR1 GTSNPN, CDR2 SVGIG (reference sequence). V shed 0 bases, J shed 1 base, and the junction held 17 bases outside the gene matches. The CDR3, as DNA: TGTGCCTGGAGTGTACTCAGGGGGACAGCGACGAGGGATAACTATGGCTACACCTTC. It translates to CAWSVLRGTATRDNYGYTF.

J is TRBJ1-2 and V is TRBV5-6, with 8 positions matching TRBD1. The germline V gene encodes CDR1 SGHDT and CDR2 YYEEEE. There are 13 residues in the CDR3. The trim removed 4 bases at V and 4 bases at J, leaving 3 bases unmatched. CDR3 nucleotide sequence: TGTGCCAGCAGCGAGGGACAGGTCTATGGCTACACCTTC. Residues: CASSEGQVYGYTF.

This chain's CDR3 is CASDPGNTGELFF. The CDR3 DNA reads TGTGCCTCGGATCCAGGGAACACCGGGGAGCTGTTTTTT. The chain couples TRBV2 to TRBJ2-2; D gene uncertain. The CDR3 sequence is 13 residues long. CDR1 SNHLY and CDR2 FYNNEI come from the germline V gene. With 11 bases removed from V and 1 base from J, the gap between germline ends came to 11 bases.

The V gene is TRBV7-3, the J gene TRBJ2-3; D not resolved. The CDR3 loop spans 20 amino acids. Trimming took 2 bases from V and 3 from J, leaving 27 bases between them. Germline V CDR1 and CDR2: SGHTA, FQGTGA. CDR3 amino acids: CASSLHPSAMTLTGTDTQYF. The CDR3 coding sequence is TGTGCCAGCAGCTTACACCCTTCGGCCATGACTCTTACCGGAACAGATACGCAGTATTTT.

This rearrangement joins TRBV6-4 to TRBJ2-5; 9 nucleotides agree with TRBD2. Looked up from germline, CDR1 is MRHNA and CDR2 is SNTAGT. V shed 7 bases, J shed 2 bases, and the junction held 2 bases outside the gene matches. The CDR3 length is 13 residues. The CDR3 reads CASTSGIQETQYF. In DNA, the CDR3 is TGTGCCAGCACTAGCGGGATACAAGAGACCCAGTACTTC.

The chain recombines TRBV4-3 with TRBJ1-1; 8 nucleotides align to TRBD1. Looked up from germline, CDR1 is LGHNA and CDR2 is YSLEER. The V gene end was trimmed by 5 bases and the J gene end by 4 bases; junction bases not matched to a gene: 9. The CDR3 length is 15 residues. CDR3: CASSEGQGWGTEAFF. For the CDR3, the DNA is TGCGCCAGCAGCGAAGGACAGGGTTGGGGCACTGAAGCTTTCTTT.

The chain has TRBV5-1 and TRBJ2-1, with D perhaps matching TRBD1 (6 bases). The CDR3 has 14 residues. Germline CDR1 SGHRS, CDR2 YFSETQ. V gave up 5 bases and J gave up 9 bases, with 18 bases separating them. The CDR3 loop reads CASSLNTGIFEQFF. In DNA form, the CDR3 reads TGCGCCAGCAGTTTGAATACAGGGATCTTTGAGCAGTTCTTC.

The chain recombines TRBV20-1 with TRBJ2-5; D perhaps matches TRBD2 (5 bases). The CDR3 contains 10 residues. V lost 4 bases to trimming and J lost 5 bases, with 5 bases between them. In germline, CDR1 is DFQATT, CDR2 SNEGSKA (reference sequence). The CDR3 DNA reads TGCAGTGCTAAGCGGGAGACCCAGTACTTC. Translated, it gives CSAKRETQYF.

The gene calls are TRBV7-9 and TRBJ2-3; tentatively, D is TRBD1 (5 bases). The CDR3 covers 16 residues. With 1 base removed from V and 0 bases from J, the gap between germline ends came to 11 bases. Looked up from germline, CDR1 is SEHNR and CDR2 is FQNEAQ (reference sequence). The CDR3 spells CASSLGTSRSTDTQYF. The CDR3 coding sequence is TGTGCCAGCAGCTTAGGGACATCGAGGAGCACAGATACGCAGTATTTT. Looking up the rest from reference TRBV7-9 and TRBJ2-3 gives the full variable domain: DTGVSQNPRHKITKRGQNVTFRCDPISEHNRLYWYRQTLGQGPEFLTYFQNEAQLEKSRLLSDRFSAERPKGSFSTLEIQRTEQGDSAMYLCASSLGTSRSTDTQYFGPGTRLTVL.